Listed here are 7 T cell receptor beta chains from one sample, sequenced in a study of STAT5B mutations in CD4+ large granular lymphocyte leukemia. Repertoires were generated with immunoSEQ multiplex PCR, while TCRdb's copy carries only in-frame clones and drops some. The sample has around 35,000 clones; 65% to 70% are singletons. Sequencing used CD4+ T cells from blood buffy coats. These receptors were obtained from a human donor in good health.

CDR3 sequence (DNA): TGTGCCAGCAGCCTCAGGGGGGATCGAGCCCACGAGCAGTACTTC. Amino acids: CASSLRGDRAHEQYF. The chain carries TRBV7-2 and TRBJ2-7; D may be TRBD1 (7 bases). CDR1 is SGHTA and CDR2 is FQGNSA in the germline V gene. The CDR3 loop spans 15 amino acids. The V end lost 5 bases, the J end lost 5 bases, and 19 bases lay between the germline ends.

The chain carries TRBV7-9 and TRBJ1-2; 8 nucleotides align to TRBD1. Per the germline V gene, CDR1 is SEHNR and CDR2 is FQNEAQ (reference sequence). J was trimmed by 8 bases and V by 3 bases; bases with no gene match: 5. The CDR3 totals 13 residues. The CDR3 loop reads CASSLGQAKGYTF. In nucleotides, the CDR3 is TGTGCCAGCAGCTTGGGACAGGCCAAAGGCTACACCTTC.

This chain links TRBV27 with TRBJ1-6; TRBD1 agrees at 7 bases. V was pared by 3 bases and J by 9 bases, with 5 bases of the junction left unmatched. The V gene's germline CDR1 is MNHEY and CDR2 SMNVEV (reference sequence). The length of the CDR3 is 14 residues. The CDR3: CASSFKTGASPLHF. The DNA for the CDR3 is TGTGCCAGCAGTTTTAAAACAGGGGCTTCACCCCTCCACTTT.

This clone was observed a handful of times. At one end, the junction sequence differs from germline, possibly due to a read error. The DNA for the CDR3 is TGTGCCAGCAGCCAAGAACAGAGTACCGCGGAGCTGTTTTTT. It yields the protein CASSQEQSTAELFF. The chain is built from TRBV4-2 and TRBJ2-2; D is ambiguous. CDR1 and CDR2 (germline): LGHNA, YNFKEQ. The CDR3 length is 14 residues.

CDR3: CASSSFGTENTEAFF. The CDR3, as DNA: TGCGCCAGCAGCTCATTCGGGACAGAGAACACTGAAGCTTTCTTT. The chain uses TRBV5-1 and TRBJ1-1; TRBD1 matches at 7 bases. With 3 bases clipped from V and 1 base from J, the junction kept 6 bases outside the gene matches. The V gene's germline CDR1 is SGHRS and CDR2 YFSETQ. This CDR3 contains 15 residues.

This chain links TRBV11-2 with TRBJ2-7; D is perhaps TRBD2 (5 bases). In germline, CDR1 is SGHAT, CDR2 FQNNGV. Trimming cost V 0 bases and J 4 bases, with 16 bases left between them. The CDR3 has 16 residues. CDR3 sequence: CASSLDRSGPGYEQYF. In DNA form, the CDR3 reads TGTGCCAGCAGCTTAGATAGAAGCGGCCCGGGTTACGAGCAGTACTTC. Together with reference TRBV11-2 and TRBJ2-7, the CDR3 gives the full variable domain: EAGVAQSPRYKIIEKRQSVAFWCNPISGHATLYWYQQILGQGPKLLIQFQNNGVVDDSQLPKDRFSAERLKGVDSTLKIQPAKLEDSAVYLCASSLDRSGPGYEQYFGPGTRLTVT.

This clone was seen a few times. The gene calls are TRBV18 and TRBJ2-7; D is ambiguous. V was cut by 6 bases and J by 3 bases, with 12 bases left in between. Germline V gene lookup returns CDR1 KGHSH and CDR2 LQKENI. CDR3 length: 13 residues. In DNA, the CDR3 is TGTGCCAGCTCCCCCGGACGGATCTACGAGCAGTACTTC. Residues: CASSPGRIYEQYF. Combining the CDR3 with reference TRBV18 and TRBJ2-7 gives the whole variable domain NAGVMQNPRHLVRRRGQEARLRCSPMKGHSHVYWYRQLPEEGLKFMVYLQKENIIDESGMPKERFSAEFPKEGPSILRIQQVVRGDSAAYFCASSPGRIYEQYFGPGTRLTVT.